This TCR beta chain was found in a study of T cell repertoires in cytomegalovirus infection. Study-wide background: It was recently identified HLA-C-restricted and well-studied HLA-B-restricted CMV epitopes that the study used.

As to this clonotype: Its antigen is unknown.

One entry per CDR3 protein results from TCRdb running MiXCR on the reads. Counted here are 150,000 or so distinct CDR3 sequences, roughly a fifth occurring once; the ten biggest clones make up about 25%. V was pared by 1 base and J by 6 bases, with 13 bases between. In germline, CDR1 is MGHRA, CDR2 YSYEKL. The CDR3 runs to 15 residues. The starting material was CD8+ T cells from cultured PBMCs, obtained from culture after CMV antigen stimulation. The sequence was collected from a human donor in good health (CMV status not recorded). Some clones in this sample may be carry-over from other donors' samples. V gene TRBV4-1 combines with J gene TRBJ1-5, with D possibly TRBD1 on 6 matching bases. The CDR3 region has the DNA TGCGCCAGCAGCCAAGCCCCAGGGGTCGGTCAGCCCCAGCATTTT. Its protein product is CASSQAPGVGQPQHF.